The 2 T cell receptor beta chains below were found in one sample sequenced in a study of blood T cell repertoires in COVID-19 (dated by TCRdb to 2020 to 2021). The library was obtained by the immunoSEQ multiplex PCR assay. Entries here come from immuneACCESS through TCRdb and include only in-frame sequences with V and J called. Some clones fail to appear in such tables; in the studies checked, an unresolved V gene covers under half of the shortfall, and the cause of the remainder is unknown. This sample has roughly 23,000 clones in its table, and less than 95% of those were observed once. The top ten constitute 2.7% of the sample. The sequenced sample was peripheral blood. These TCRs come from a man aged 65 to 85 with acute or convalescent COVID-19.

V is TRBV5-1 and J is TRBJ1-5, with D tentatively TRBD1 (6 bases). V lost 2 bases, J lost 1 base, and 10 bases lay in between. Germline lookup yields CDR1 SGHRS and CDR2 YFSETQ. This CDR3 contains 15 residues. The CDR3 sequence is CASSLTGMSNQPQHF. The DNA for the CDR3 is TGCGCCAGCAGCTTAACAGGGATGAGCAATCAGCCCCAGCATTTT.

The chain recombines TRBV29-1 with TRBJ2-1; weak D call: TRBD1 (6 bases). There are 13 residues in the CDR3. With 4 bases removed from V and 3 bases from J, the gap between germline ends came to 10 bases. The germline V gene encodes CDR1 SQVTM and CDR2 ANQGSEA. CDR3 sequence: CSVVRTDYNEQFF. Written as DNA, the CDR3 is TGCAGCGTTGTACGGACAGACTACAATGAGCAGTTCTTC.